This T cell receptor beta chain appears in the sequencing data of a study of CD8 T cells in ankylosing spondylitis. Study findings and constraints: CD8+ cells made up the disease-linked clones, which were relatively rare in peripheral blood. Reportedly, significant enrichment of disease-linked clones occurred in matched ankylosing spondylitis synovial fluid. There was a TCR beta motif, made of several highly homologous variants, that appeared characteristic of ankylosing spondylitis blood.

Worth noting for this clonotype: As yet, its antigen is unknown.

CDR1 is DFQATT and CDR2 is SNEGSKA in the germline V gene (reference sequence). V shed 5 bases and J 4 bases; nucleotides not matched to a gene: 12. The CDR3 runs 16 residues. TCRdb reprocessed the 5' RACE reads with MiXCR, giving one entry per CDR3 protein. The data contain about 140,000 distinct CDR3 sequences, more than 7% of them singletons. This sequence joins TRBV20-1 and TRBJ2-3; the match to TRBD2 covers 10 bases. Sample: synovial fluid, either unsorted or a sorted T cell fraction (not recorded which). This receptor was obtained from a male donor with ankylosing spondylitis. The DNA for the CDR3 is TGCAGTGCTTTACCTGTTCTAGCGGGAGTGTCAGATACGCAGTATTTT. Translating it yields CSALPVLAGVSDTQYF.